This T cell receptor beta chain was sequenced for a study of patients and donors after allogeneic stem cell transplantation. One entry per CDR3 protein, called by TCRdb with MiXCR from the RT-PCR reads. The table has about 960,000 distinct CDR3 sequences, approximately 19% seen once; the top ten hold about 6%. The clonotype originates from a human donor who was either an allogeneic HSCT recipient or a stem cell or donor lymphocyte infusion donor (not recorded which). It is not recorded whose cells these are; they may come from a transplant donor. Sequenced sample: blood, either unsorted or a sorted T cell fraction (not recorded which).

The CDR3 DNA reads as TGTGCCAGCAACCCCAAGGGGAGCACAGATACGCAGTATTTT. Protein sequence: CASNPKGSTDTQYF. The V gene is TRBV12-3 or TRBV12-4, the J gene TRBJ2-3, with a weak D call TRBD1 (5 bases). The CDR3 is 14 amino acids. V was shortened by 7 bases and J by 0 bases, with 11 bases between the two germline ends.